The next 28 T cell receptor beta chains were all read from a single sample in a study of control samples from healthy donors and cancer patients. TCRdb's copy holds only in-frame clones and misses some; the assay was immunoSEQ multiplex PCR. The sample lists about 190,000 clones, roughly nine tenths seen once, with 1.8% in the top ten. Sequencing was carried out using blood. These receptors originate from a man younger than 40 in good health.

The gene calls are TRBV3-1 (or the pseudogene TRBV3-2) and TRBJ1-6; TRBD1 aligns across 7 bases. Trimming removed 6 bases from V and 7 bases from J; junction bases left unmatched: 9. Germline CDR1 is LGHDT and CDR2 is YNNKEL (reference sequence). This CDR3 spans 15 amino acids. CDR3 sequence: CASSPTAGQNSPLHF. CDR3 bases: TGTGCCAGCAGTCCCACGGCGGGACAGAATTCACCCCTCCACTTT.

The chain uses TRBV11-2 and TRBJ1-4; D gene uncertain. Germline CDR1 reads SGHAT; CDR2 reads FQNNGV. CDR3 length equals 15 residues. Trimming shortened V by 1 base and J by 0 bases, and 6 bases separated the two germline ends. CDR3 DNA sequence: TGTGCCAGCAGCTTAGCCCCCGCAACTAATGAAAAACTGTTTTTT. Its translation is CASSLAPATNEKLFF.

There are a few counts of this clone. This chain links TRBV5-1 with TRBJ2-5; maybe TRBD2 (5 bases). V was shortened by 4 bases and J by 4 bases, with 17 bases between the two germline ends. Germline V CDR1 and CDR2: SGHRS, YFSETQ. The CDR3 runs to 15 residues. This chain's CDR3 is CASSDPTGGGETQYF. The CDR3 DNA sequence: TGCGCCAGCAGCGACCCGACGGGTGGAGGAGAGACCCAGTACTTC.

This clone was detected only once. This chain joins TRBV29-1 and TRBJ1-1, with 9 bases identical to TRBD1. The CDR3 extends over 13 amino acids. The V segment lost 7 bases and the J segment 1 base; nucleotides outside the gene matches: 4. Looked up from germline, CDR1 is SQVTM and CDR2 is ANQGSEA. The CDR3 loop reads CSEMGQGNTEAFF. The CDR3 region has the DNA TGCAGCGAGATGGGACAGGGGAACACTGAAGCTTTCTTT.

The chain recombines TRBV19 with TRBJ1-5, with 8 bases matching TRBD1. The CDR3 length is 15 residues. In germline, CDR1 is LNHDA, CDR2 SQIVND (reference sequence). The V gene end was trimmed by 3 bases and the J gene end by 2 bases; junction bases not matched to a gene: 3. CDR3: CASSIQTGGNQPQHF. DNA of the CDR3: TGTGCCAGTAGTATTCAGACAGGGGGCAATCAGCCCCAGCATTTT.

This rearrangement joins TRBV7-8 to TRBJ1-5, with 9 bases lining up with TRBD1. In germline, CDR1 is SGHVS, CDR2 FQNEAQ. The CDR3 sequence is 14 residues long. V trimming: 5 bases; J trimming: 6 bases; junction bases outside the gene matches: 5. The CDR3 DNA reads as TGTGCCAGCAGCCTACAGGGGGCCGGTCAGCCCCAGCATTTT. It codes for CASSLQGAGQPQHF.

This clone has a single count. The V and J genes are TRBV27 and TRBJ2-3, with D possibly TRBD1 on 5 matching bases. Between the trimmed V and J ends, which lost 4 bases and 3 bases, there was a span of 17 bases. Germline V gene data show CDR1 as MNHEY and CDR2 as SMNVEV (reference sequence). There are 16 residues in the CDR3. Written as DNA, the CDR3 is TGTGCCAGCAGTTCCCCCTGGGGCGCAAGTACAGATACGCAGTATTTT. Translating it yields CASSSPWGASTDTQYF.

This clone has only one observation. This sequence joins TRBV3-1 (or the pseudogene TRBV3-2) and TRBJ2-7; D remains ambiguous. V shed 0 bases and J shed 3 bases, with 12 bases lying between them. There are 15 residues in the CDR3. The germline V gene encodes CDR1 LGHDT and CDR2 YNNKEL (reference sequence). The CDR3 reads CASSQDSVTFYEQYF. CDR3 sequence (DNA): TGTGCCAGCAGCCAAGATTCCGTAACATTCTACGAGCAGTACTTC.

This rearrangement joins TRBV7-9 to TRBJ2-3; D may be TRBD1 or TRBD2 (5 bases each). The CDR3 is 13 residues long. Germline CDR1 is SEHNR and CDR2 is FQNEAQ (reference sequence). V was shortened by 3 bases and J by 3 bases, with 7 bases between the two germline ends. The CDR3 region has the DNA TGTGCCAGCAGCTTGGGACCGACAGATACGCAGTATTTT. The encoded protein is CASSLGPTDTQYF.

The gene calls are TRBV30 and TRBJ2-1; the D gene is possibly TRBD2 (5 bases). Germline CDR1 reads GTSNPN; CDR2 reads SVGIG (reference sequence). The CDR3 has 11 residues. Trimming stripped 5 bases from V and 13 bases from J, with 15 bases between. The CDR3 region has the DNA TGTGCCTGGGGGAGCGGCCCGGCTCAGTTCTTC. Translated, it gives CAWGSGPAQFF.

The chain links TRBV28 to TRBJ1-2; D not certain. Germline CDR1 is MDHEN and CDR2 is SYDVKM. The CDR3 covers 13 residues. The V end was cut by 5 bases, the J end by 1 base, with 8 bases between. This chain's CDR3 is CASSQGGNYGYTF. CDR3 DNA: TGTGCCAGCAGTCAAGGTGGTAACTATGGCTACACCTTC.

This chain uses TRBV15 with TRBJ1-2; D ambiguous. Trimming left V 3 bases short and J 6 bases short, with 11 bases between. CDR1 and CDR2 (germline): LNHNV, YYDKDF (reference sequence). The CDR3 totals 13 residues. CDR3 amino acids: CATSREGFDGYTF. In DNA form, the CDR3 reads TGTGCCACCAGCAGGGAGGGTTTCGATGGCTACACCTTC.

This clone has a single count. This rearrangement joins TRBV25-1 to TRBJ1-1; the D is unclear. Trimming shortened V by 1 base and J by 2 bases, and 20 bases separated the two germline ends. The CDR3 covers 18 residues. CDR1 MGHDK and CDR2 SYGVNS come from the germline V gene. The CDR3: CASSEWSDGPSNNTEAFF. CDR3 in DNA: TGTGCCAGCAGTGAATGGTCGGACGGACCTTCAAATAACACTGAAGCTTTCTTT.

The chain joins TRBV6-6 to TRBJ2-7; D is uncertain. CDR1 MNHNY and CDR2 SVGAGI come from the germline V gene (reference sequence). The CDR3 covers 11 residues. Trimming shortened V by 2 bases and J by 5 bases, and 4 bases separated the two germline ends. The CDR3 region is CASSYVDEQYF. In nucleotides, the CDR3 is TGTGCCAGCAGTTACGTAGACGAGCAGTACTTC.

The chain couples TRBV19 to TRBJ1-5; no reliable D call. V dropped 3 bases and J dropped 8 bases, with 17 bases sitting between them. Germline V gene sequence: CDR1 LNHDA, CDR2 SQIVND (reference sequence). The CDR3 sequence is 15 residues long. This CDR3 is CASSISFRVLEPQHF. As DNA, the CDR3 is TGTGCCAGTAGTATTTCTTTTCGGGTTTTGGAGCCCCAGCATTTT.

The CDR3 DNA follows: TGCGCCAGCAGCTTTAGCGGGGGCCAGTACAATGAGCAGTTCTTC. It codes for CASSFSGGQYNEQFF. The V gene is TRBV5-1, the J gene TRBJ2-1; 9 bases line up with TRBD2. CDR3 length: 15 residues. The germline gives CDR1 SGHRS, CDR2 YFSETQ. V was clipped by 2 bases and J by 4 bases; unmatched bases: 4.

This clone came up once. The chain joins TRBV29-1 to TRBJ1-1, with a weak D call TRBD1 (6 bases). The CDR3 has 14 residues. The germline gives CDR1 SQVTM, CDR2 ANQGSEA. The V end lost 4 bases, the J end lost 1 base, and 13 bases lay between the germline ends. The CDR3: CSVATGISNTEAFF. The CDR3 DNA reads as TGCAGCGTTGCAACAGGGATTTCGAACACTGAAGCTTTCTTT.

V usage is TRBV18 and J usage is TRBJ1-4, with a possible D match to TRBD1 (5 bases). CDR1 and CDR2 (germline): KGHSH, LQKENI. V was trimmed by 3 bases and J by 0 bases, leaving 11 bases between them. This CDR3 spans 16 amino acids. This CDR3 reads CASSPRQFATNEKLFF. The CDR3, as DNA: TGTGCCAGCTCACCCCGACAGTTTGCAACTAATGAAAAACTGTTTTTT.

V is TRBV5-1 and J is TRBJ1-4, with D possibly TRBD1 on 5 matching bases. CDR3 length: 15 residues. Germline V gene sequence: CDR1 SGHRS, CDR2 YFSETQ. Trimming removed 1 base at V and 8 bases at J, with 15 bases between. CDR3 bases: TGCGCCAGCAGCTTGCAGACAGACTTTCGGGAAAAACTGTTTTTT. This gives the protein CASSLQTDFREKLFF.

This sequence joins TRBV14 and TRBJ1-4; no definite D call. V lost 4 bases to trimming and J lost 7 bases, with 25 bases between them. Germline CDR1 reads SGHDN; CDR2 reads FVKESK. The CDR3 consists of 18 residues. CDR3 loop: CASSPQHNPGRIPEKLFF. CDR3 nucleotides: TGTGCCAGCAGCCCACAACACAACCCCGGGCGAATCCCTGAAAAACTGTTTTTT. Together with reference TRBV14 and TRBJ1-4, the CDR3 gives the full variable domain: EAGVTQFPSHSVIEKGQTVTLRCDPISGHDNLYWYRRVMGKEIKFLLHFVKESKQDESGMPNNRFLAERTGGTYSTLKVQPAELEDSGVYFCASSPQHNPGRIPEKLFFGSGTQLSVL.

This sequence joins TRBV12-3 or TRBV12-4 and TRBJ2-7, with D hard to call. The CDR3 is 13 amino acids. Trimming left V 6 bases short and J 5 bases short, with 14 bases between. The CDR3 DNA is TGTGCCAGCAGCCCTACTGGGGTCCACGAGCAGTACTTC. Its protein is CASSPTGVHEQYF.

Only a few counts were recorded for this clone. The chain joins TRBV27 to TRBJ1-5; D gene unclear. The CDR3 sequence is 14 residues long. Trimming cost V 8 bases and J 7 bases, with 18 bases left between them. CDR1 MNHEY and CDR2 SMNVEV come from the germline V gene (reference sequence). The DNA for the CDR3 is TGTGCCAGCGGCATGGAGGGTCTGGGACAGCCCCAGCATTTT. Translating gives CASGMEGLGQPQHF.

J is TRBJ2-7 and V is TRBV10-2, with TRBD1 matching 10 bases. The CDR3 runs 14 residues. CDR1 is WSHSY and CDR2 is SAAADI in the germline V gene. V shed 6 bases, J shed 9 bases, and the junction held 11 bases outside the gene matches. In nucleotides, the CDR3 is TGCGCCAGCAGGACTTCCGGGACAGGGGAATCGCAGTACTTC. Amino acid sequence: CASRTSGTGESQYF.

The rearrangement uses TRBV13 and TRBJ1-6; 8 bases align to TRBD1. V lost 5 bases to trimming and J lost 9 bases; unmatched junction nucleotides: 3. This CDR3 comprises 13 residues. Germline CDR1 and CDR2: PRHDT and FYEKMQ (reference sequence). CDR3 loop: CASSHGQGSPLHF. The CDR3 nucleotides are TGTGCCAGCAGCCACGGACAGGGTTCACCCCTCCACTTT.

The chain recombines TRBV5-8 with TRBJ2-5, with 7 positions matching TRBD1. This CDR3 comprises 16 residues. Germline V CDR1 and CDR2: SGHTS, YDEGEE. V gave up 0 bases and J gave up 5 bases; unmatched junction bases: 10. Here the CDR3 DNA reads TGTGCCAGCAGCTTGGTACAGGGGAATGCGGTGGAGACCCAGTACTTC. The encoded protein is CASSLVQGNAVETQYF. The whole variable domain, filled in from reference TRBV5-8 and TRBJ2-5, reads EAGVTQSPTHLIKTRGQQATLRCSPISGHTSVYWYQQALGLGLQFLLWYDEGEERNRGNFPPRFSGRQFPNYSSELNVNALELEDSALYLCASSLVQGNAVETQYFGPGTRLLVL.

The chain carries TRBV11-2 and TRBJ1-1, with no clear D. Germline V gives CDR1 SGHAT, CDR2 FQNNGV. Deletions cut 1 base from V and 0 bases from J, with 9 bases between. The CDR3 runs to 15 residues. In nucleotides, the CDR3 is TGTGCCAGCAGCTTAGGTGCAGCCGTGAACACTGAAGCTTTCTTT. This sequence encodes CASSLGAAVNTEAFF. The full variable domain, in which reference TRBV11-2 and TRBJ1-1 provide the parts outside the CDR3, is EAGVAQSPRYKIIEKRQSVAFWCNPISGHATLYWYQQILGQGPKLLIQFQNNGVVDDSQLPKDRFSAERLKGVDSTLKIQPAKLEDSAVYLCASSLGAAVNTEAFFGQGTRLTVV.

The gene calls are TRBV5-1 and TRBJ1-6; D is uncertain. The germline gives CDR1 SGHRS, CDR2 YFSETQ. The CDR3 loop spans 15 amino acids. V lost 0 bases to trimming and J lost 6 bases, with 10 bases between them. CDR3 in DNA: TGCGCCAGCAGCTTGGATGTCAGAGTTAATTCACCCCTCCACTTT. Protein product: CASSLDVRVNSPLHF.

The genes are TRBV27 and TRBJ1-6; 7 bases agree with TRBD1. V gave up 6 bases and J gave up 4 bases; unmatched junction bases: 9. This CDR3 contains 16 residues. Per the germline V gene, CDR1 is MNHEY and CDR2 is SMNVEV (reference sequence). The DNA of the CDR3 is TGTGCCAGCAGACCTCCCGGGACAGCTTATAATTCACCCCTCCACTTT. This sequence encodes CASRPPGTAYNSPLHF.